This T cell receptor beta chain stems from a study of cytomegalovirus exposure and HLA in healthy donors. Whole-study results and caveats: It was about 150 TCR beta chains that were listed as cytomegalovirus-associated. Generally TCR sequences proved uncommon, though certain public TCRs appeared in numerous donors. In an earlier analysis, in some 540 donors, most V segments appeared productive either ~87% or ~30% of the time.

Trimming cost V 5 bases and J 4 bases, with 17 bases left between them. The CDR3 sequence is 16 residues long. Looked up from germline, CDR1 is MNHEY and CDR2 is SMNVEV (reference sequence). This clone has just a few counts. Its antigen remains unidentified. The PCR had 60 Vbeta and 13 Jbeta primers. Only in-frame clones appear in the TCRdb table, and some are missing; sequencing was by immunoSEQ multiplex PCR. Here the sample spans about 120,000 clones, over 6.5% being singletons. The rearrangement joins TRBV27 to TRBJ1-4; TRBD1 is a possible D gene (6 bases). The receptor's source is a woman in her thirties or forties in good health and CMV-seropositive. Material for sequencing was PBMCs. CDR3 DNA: TGTGCCAGCAGTCGGGGGTGGGGGGGCAATAATGAAAAACTGTTTTTT. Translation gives CASSRGWGGNNEKLFF.